This T cell receptor (beta chain) was profiled in a study of blood T cell repertoires in COVID-19. Overall study: Material from acute and convalescent COVID-19 was sourced from the United States, Italy and Spain. From T cells, B-cell-depleted T cells, or PBMCs came the material, which was cDNA or gDNA.

The CDR3 loop spans 11 amino acids. V lost 7 bases and J 8 bases, leaving 11 bases between the germline ends. Germline V lookup: CDR1 MGHDK, CDR2 SYGVNS. Original processing notes: Researchers report that nucleated cell counts were estimated from reference gene primer amplification. Sequencing used immunoSEQ multiplex PCR; TCRdb keeps in-frame clones, though not all of them. From that table come the V and J calls and clone size; the DNA was used to work out D and trimming. The sample lists some 220,000 clones, approximately 81% seen once, with under 3.5% in the top ten. The specimen sequenced was peripheral blood. The TCR was taken from a man aged 50-59 years who had recovered from COVID-19. The gene calls are TRBV25-1 and TRBJ2-5; no firm D call. Here the CDR3 DNA reads TGTGCCAGCACCCCCCGAGAAACCCAGTACTTC. The encoded protein is CASTPRETQYF.